The rows below give T cell receptor beta chains drawn from one sample of a study of blood T cell repertoires in COVID-19. Sequencing used immunoSEQ multiplex PCR; TCRdb keeps in-frame clones, though not all of them. The sample has 85,000 to 130,000 clones; roughly 90% are singletons. The sequencing input was peripheral blood. These receptors came from a human donor in a cohort sampled during active COVID-19. Each CDR3 is given with its conserved first and last residue. The D gene is left open where the match is weak. The size entry is marked missing in some rows and otherwise reads once, few, many or a size class.

CDR3 length: 18; V gene: TRBV4-1; clone size: .; J gene: TRBJ2-7; D gene: TRBD2; CDR3 DNA: TGCGCCAGCAGCCAAGCCCCAGCGGGGGGATCATTTTCCTACGAGCAGTACTTC; CDR3 protein: CASSQAPAGGSFSYEQYF
CDR3 length: 14; V gene: TRBV5-6; clone size: .; J gene: TRBJ1-4; D gene: TRBD1; CDR3 DNA: TGTGCCAGCAGCCGGACAGGGTTTGGTGAAAAACTGTTTTTT; CDR3 protein: CASSRTGFGEKLFF
CDR3 length: 16; V gene: TRBV18; clone size: .; J gene: TRBJ2-3; D gene: TRBD1; CDR3 DNA: TGTGCCAGCTCACTCGCCGGGACAGGAGCCTCAGATACGCAGTATTTT; CDR3 protein: CASSLAGTGASDTQYF
CDR3 length: 15; V gene: TRBV11-2; clone size: .; J gene: TRBJ2-7; D gene: .; CDR3 DNA: TGTGCCAGCAGCTCCATCAAGCTGCCCGCCCACGAGCAGTACTTC; CDR3 protein: CASSSIKLPAHEQYF
CDR3 length: 12; V gene: TRBV13; clone size: .; J gene: TRBJ1-5; D gene: .; CDR3 DNA: TGTGCCAGCAGCTTTCAGGGTCAGCCCCAGCATTTT; CDR3 protein: CASSFQGQPQHF
CDR3 length: 14; V gene: TRBV3-1/TRBV3-2; clone size: .; J gene: TRBJ1-4; D gene: TRBD1; CDR3 DNA: TGTGCCAGCAGCGCGGACAGGAACAATGAAAAACTGTTTTTT; CDR3 protein: CASSADRNNEKLFF
CDR3 length: 14; V gene: TRBV30; clone size: .; J gene: TRBJ1-1; D gene: .; CDR3 DNA: TGTGCCTGGAGTGTCCTCGGTGGGAACACTGAAGCTTTCTTT; CDR3 protein: CAWSVLGGNTEAFF
CDR3 length: 14; V gene: TRBV7-9; clone size: .; J gene: TRBJ2-5; D gene: .; CDR3 DNA: TGTGCCAGCAGCTCGACAGATCTCCAAGAGACCCAGTACTTC; CDR3 protein: CASSSTDLQETQYF
CDR3 length: 16; V gene: TRBV7-6; clone size: .; J gene: TRBJ2-5; D gene: .; CDR3 DNA: TGTGCCAGCAGCTTAGAGTGGGCGGGACGGCAAGAGACCCAGTACTTC; CDR3 protein: CASSLEWAGRQETQYF
CDR3 length: 13; V gene: TRBV27; clone size: .; J gene: TRBJ2-7; D gene: .; CDR3 DNA: TGTGCCAGCTGGTCCCCCACGGGCTACGAGCAGTACTTC; CDR3 protein: CASWSPTGYEQYF
CDR3 length: 16; V gene: TRBV28; clone size: .; J gene: TRBJ2-2; D gene: TRBD1; CDR3 DNA: TGTGCCAGCAGTTCCCGGGACAGGGCTTTACCCGGGGAGCTGTTTTTT; CDR3 protein: CASSSRDRALPGELFF
CDR3 length: 14; V gene: TRBV7-9; clone size: .; J gene: TRBJ1-1; D gene: TRBD1; CDR3 DNA: TGTGCCAGCGGGCTCCGACAGGGCGGCACTGAAGCTTTCTTT; CDR3 protein: CASGLRQGGTEAFF
CDR3 length: 14; V gene: TRBV6-6; clone size: .; J gene: TRBJ2-1; D gene: TRBD2; CDR3 DNA: TGTGCAACGGGGACTAGCGGGGGAAATAGGGAGCAGTTCTTC; CDR3 protein: CATGTSGGNREQFF
CDR3 length: 17; V gene: TRBV28; clone size: once; J gene: TRBJ2-1; D gene: .; CDR3 DNA: TGTGCCAGCAGTTTACGGTCCGGGGTAAGCTCCTACAATGAGCAGTTCTTC; CDR3 protein: CASSLRSGVSSYNEQFF
CDR3 length: 16; V gene: TRBV4-2; clone size: .; J gene: TRBJ2-7; D gene: .; CDR3 DNA: TGTGCCAGCAGCCCTGTGGGGGACTCCGACTCCTACGAGCAGTACTTC; CDR3 protein: CASSPVGDSDSYEQYF
CDR3 length: 20; V gene: TRBV3-1/TRBV3-2; clone size: .; J gene: TRBJ2-6; D gene: .; CDR3 DNA: TGTGCCAGCAGCCAAGATTATGGGAAGACAGGATCATCTGGGGCCAACGTCCTGACTTTC; CDR3 protein: CASSQDYGKTGSSGANVLTF
CDR3 length: 16; V gene: TRBV4-1; clone size: .; J gene: TRBJ1-3; D gene: .; CDR3 DNA: TGCGCCAGCAGCCAAGAGCGGCTGGCCTCTGGAAACACCATATATTTT; CDR3 protein: CASSQERLASGNTIYF
CDR3 length: 14; V gene: TRBV5-4; clone size: .; J gene: TRBJ1-4; D gene: .; CDR3 DNA: TGTGCCAGCAGTAAACAGGGAAAGGATGAAAAACTGTTTTTT; CDR3 protein: CASSKQGKDEKLFF
CDR3 length: 13; V gene: TRBV2; clone size: .; J gene: TRBJ1-1; D gene: .; CDR3 DNA: TGTGCCAGCAGTGGGGAACAGGTCGCTGAAGCTTTCTTT; CDR3 protein: CASSGEQVAEAFF
CDR3 length: 14; V gene: TRBV5-1; clone size: few; J gene: TRBJ2-3; D gene: TRBD1; CDR3 DNA: TGCGCCAGCAGCGCCCTTACAGGGGCAGATACGCAGTATTTT; CDR3 protein: CASSALTGADTQYF
CDR3 length: 13; V gene: TRBV15; clone size: .; J gene: TRBJ2-7; D gene: TRBD1; CDR3 DNA: TGTGCCACCAGCAGTTACAGGGGATCCGAGCAGTACTTC; CDR3 protein: CATSSYRGSEQYF
CDR3 length: 14; V gene: TRBV14; clone size: .; J gene: TRBJ1-3; D gene: .; CDR3 DNA: TGTGCCAGCAGCTTTTTCGACACGGGAAACACCATATATTTT; CDR3 protein: CASSFFDTGNTIYF
CDR3 length: 15; V gene: TRBV28; clone size: once; J gene: TRBJ2-7; D gene: .; CDR3 DNA: TGTGCCAGCAGTCGCCCGCGGGGCCTCTCCTACGAGCAGTACTTC; CDR3 protein: CASSRPRGLSYEQYF
CDR3 length: 14; V gene: TRBV28; clone size: .; J gene: TRBJ2-1; D gene: .; CDR3 DNA: TGTGCCAGCAGCGGGGTGCTCCGTTACAATGAGCAGTTCTTC; CDR3 protein: CASSGVLRYNEQFF
CDR3 length: 13; V gene: TRBV28; clone size: .; J gene: TRBJ1-2; D gene: .; CDR3 DNA: TGTGCCAGCAGTTTTGGGGCCAGGGTGGGCTACACCTTC; CDR3 protein: CASSFGARVGYTF
CDR3 length: 14; V gene: TRBV13; clone size: .; J gene: TRBJ2-1; D gene: .; CDR3 DNA: TGTGCCAGCAGCGTCTACGGGAGTTACAATGAGCAGTTCTTC; CDR3 protein: CASSVYGSYNEQFF
CDR3 length: 12; V gene: TRBV30; clone size: .; J gene: TRBJ2-5; D gene: .; CDR3 DNA: TGTGCCTGGAGACGGGGGACAGAGACCCAGTACTTC; CDR3 protein: CAWRRGTETQYF
CDR3 length: 12; V gene: TRBV5-1; clone size: .; J gene: TRBJ1-3; D gene: .; CDR3 DNA: TGCGCCAGCCGGGGGTCTGGAAACACCATATATTTT; CDR3 protein: CASRGSGNTIYF
CDR3 length: 12; V gene: TRBV6-5; clone size: .; J gene: TRBJ2-7; D gene: .; CDR3 DNA: TGTGCCAGTCAGGGGAACTCCTACGAGCAGTACTTC; CDR3 protein: CASQGNSYEQYF
CDR3 length: 12; V gene: TRBV29-1; clone size: .; J gene: TRBJ1-1; D gene: TRBD1; CDR3 DNA: TGCAGCGCGACAGGGACGAACACTGAAGCTTTCTTT; CDR3 protein: CSATGTNTEAFF
CDR3 length: 15; V gene: TRBV3-1/TRBV3-2; clone size: .; J gene: TRBJ2-7; D gene: .; CDR3 DNA: TGTGCCAGCAGCCGGGGCAAAGGGTTAAAAAACGAGCAGTACTTC; CDR3 protein: CASSRGKGLKNEQYF
CDR3 length: 12; V gene: TRBV15; clone size: .; J gene: TRBJ2-7; D gene: TRBD1; CDR3 DNA: TGTGCCACCAGCGGGACAGGCTACGAGCAGTACTTC; CDR3 protein: CATSGTGYEQYF
CDR3 length: 13; V gene: TRBV30; clone size: .; J gene: TRBJ1-1; D gene: .; CDR3 DNA: TGTGCCGGTGAAAGGTCAGGGAACACTGAAGCTTTCTTT; CDR3 protein: CAGERSGNTEAFF
CDR3 length: 15; V gene: TRBV7-2; clone size: .; J gene: TRBJ2-1; D gene: TRBD2; CDR3 DNA: TGTGCCAGCAGCTCCGGACTAGCGGGAGGCAATGAGCAGTTCTTC; CDR3 protein: CASSSGLAGGNEQFF
CDR3 length: 14; V gene: TRBV6-8; clone size: .; J gene: TRBJ2-3; D gene: .; CDR3 DNA: TGTGCCAGCAGTCTAGAGGAGCCCACAGATACGCAGTATTTT; CDR3 protein: CASSLEEPTDTQYF
CDR3 length: 16; V gene: TRBV6-5; clone size: few; J gene: TRBJ2-1; D gene: TRBD2; CDR3 DNA: TGTGCCAGCAGTTACGTCAGGACTAGCGGGAGCTATGAGCAGTTCTTC; CDR3 protein: CASSYVRTSGSYEQFF
CDR3 length: 15; V gene: TRBV9; clone size: .; J gene: TRBJ1-6; D gene: TRBD1; CDR3 DNA: TGTGCCAGCAGCTCCCTGACAGGGGGTAATTCACCCCTCCACTTT; CDR3 protein: CASSSLTGGNSPLHF
CDR3 length: 15; V gene: TRBV6-5; clone size: .; J gene: TRBJ2-3; D gene: .; CDR3 DNA: TGTGCCAGCAGTTACTCCAGCAGGAAGGGGGATACGCAGTATTTT; CDR3 protein: CASSYSSRKGDTQYF
CDR3 length: 15; V gene: TRBV29-1; clone size: .; J gene: TRBJ2-1; D gene: TRBD2; CDR3 DNA: TGCAGCGTTGAAGATCGAACTAGCGGGAGCAATGAGCAGTTCTTC; CDR3 protein: CSVEDRTSGSNEQFF
CDR3 length: 16; V gene: TRBV6-2/TRBV6-3; clone size: .; J gene: TRBJ2-1; D gene: .; CDR3 DNA: TGTGCCAGCAGTTACAGGGGATGGGGCCATTACAATGAGCAGTTCTTC; CDR3 protein: CASSYRGWGHYNEQFF
CDR3 length: 12; V gene: TRBV5-4; clone size: .; J gene: TRBJ2-5; D gene: .; CDR3 DNA: TGTGCCAGCAGCCCCTTCCAAGAGACCCAGTACTTC; CDR3 protein: CASSPFQETQYF
CDR3 length: 12; V gene: TRBV24-1; clone size: .; J gene: TRBJ1-1; D gene: .; CDR3 DNA: TGTGCCACCAGTGATCAGACAGCCAAGTATTTCTTT; CDR3 protein: CATSDQTAKYFF
CDR3 length: 13; V gene: TRBV30; clone size: once; J gene: TRBJ1-4; D gene: TRBD1; CDR3 DNA: TGTGCCTGTCGACGGGACAGCTATGAAAAACTGTTTTTT; CDR3 protein: CACRRDSYEKLFF
CDR3 length: 15; V gene: TRBV28; clone size: .; J gene: TRBJ1-6; D gene: TRBD1; CDR3 DNA: TGTGCCAGCAGAAATGACAGGGGCTATAATTCACCCCTCCACTTT; CDR3 protein: CASRNDRGYNSPLHF
CDR3 length: 16; V gene: TRBV11-2; clone size: .; J gene: TRBJ2-1; D gene: .; CDR3 DNA: .; CDR3 protein: CASSLVSGPGDNEQFF